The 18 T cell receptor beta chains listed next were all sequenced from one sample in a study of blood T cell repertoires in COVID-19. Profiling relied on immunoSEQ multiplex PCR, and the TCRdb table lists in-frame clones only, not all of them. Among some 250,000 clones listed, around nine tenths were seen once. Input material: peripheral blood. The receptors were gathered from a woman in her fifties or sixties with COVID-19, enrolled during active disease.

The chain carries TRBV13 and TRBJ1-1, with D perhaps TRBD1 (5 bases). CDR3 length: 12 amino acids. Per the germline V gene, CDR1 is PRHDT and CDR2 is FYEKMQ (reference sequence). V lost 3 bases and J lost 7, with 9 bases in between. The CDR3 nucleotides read TGTGCCAGCAGCTTGTCAGGGCATGAAGCTTTCTTT. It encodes CASSLSGHEAFF.

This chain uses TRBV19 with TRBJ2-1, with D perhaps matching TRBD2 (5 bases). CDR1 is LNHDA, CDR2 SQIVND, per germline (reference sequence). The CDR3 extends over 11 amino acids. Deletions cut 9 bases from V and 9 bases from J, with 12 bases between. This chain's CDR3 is CASSDRGEQFF. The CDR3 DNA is TGTGCCAGCAGTGACCGGGGTGAGCAGTTCTTC. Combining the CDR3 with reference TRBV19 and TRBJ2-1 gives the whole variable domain DGGITQSPKYLFRKEGQNVTLSCEQNLNHDAMYWYRQDPGQGLRLIYYSQIVNDFQKGDIAEGYSVSREKKESFPLTVTSAQKNPTAFYLCASSDRGEQFFGPGTRLTVL.

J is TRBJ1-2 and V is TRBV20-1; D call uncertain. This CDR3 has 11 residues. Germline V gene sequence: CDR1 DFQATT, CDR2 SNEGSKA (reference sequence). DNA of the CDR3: TGCAGCGCGTCGACACAATATGGCTACACCTTC. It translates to CSASTQYGYTF.

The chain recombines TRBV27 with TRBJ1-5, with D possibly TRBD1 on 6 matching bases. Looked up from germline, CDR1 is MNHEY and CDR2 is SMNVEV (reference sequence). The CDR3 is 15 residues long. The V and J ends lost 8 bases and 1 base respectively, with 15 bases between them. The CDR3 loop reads CASATGTRSNQPQHF. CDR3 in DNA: TGTGCCAGCGCTACCGGGACACGGAGCAATCAGCCCCAGCATTTT.

CDR3: CASGPGRREQYF. The CDR3 DNA sequence: TGTGCCAGCGGCCCCGGGAGACGCGAGCAGTACTTC. The J gene is TRBJ2-7, the V gene TRBV2; D is perhaps TRBD2 (6 bases). The CDR3 runs to 12 residues. Germline V lookup: CDR1 SNHLY, CDR2 FYNNEI. Trimming pared 8 bases from V and 6 bases from J, leaving 14 bases between. Looking up the rest from reference TRBV2 and TRBJ2-7 gives the full variable domain: EPEVTQTPSHQVTQMGQEVILRCVPISNHLYFYWYRQILGQKVEFLVSFYNNEISEKSEIFDDQFSVERPDGSNFTLKIRSTKLEDSAMYFCASGPGRREQYFGPGTRLTVT.

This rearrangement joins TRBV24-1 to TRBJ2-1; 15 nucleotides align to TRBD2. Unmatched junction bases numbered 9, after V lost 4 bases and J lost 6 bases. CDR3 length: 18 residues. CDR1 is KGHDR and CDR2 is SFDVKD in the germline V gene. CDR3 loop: CATSDPGLAGGRGNEQFF. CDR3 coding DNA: TGTGCCACCAGTGACCCGGGACTAGCGGGAGGTAGAGGCAATGAGCAGTTCTTC.

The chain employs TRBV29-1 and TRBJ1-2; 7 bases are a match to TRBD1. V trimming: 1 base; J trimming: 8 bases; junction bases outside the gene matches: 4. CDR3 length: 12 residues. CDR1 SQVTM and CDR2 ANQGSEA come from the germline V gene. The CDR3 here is CSVEVTGYGYTF. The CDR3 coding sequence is TGCAGCGTTGAAGTGACAGGGTACGGCTACACCTTC.

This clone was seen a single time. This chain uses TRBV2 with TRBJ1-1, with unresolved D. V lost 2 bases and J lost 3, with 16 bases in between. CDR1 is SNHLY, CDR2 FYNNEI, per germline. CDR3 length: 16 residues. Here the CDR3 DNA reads TGTGCCAGCAGTGAATTCAGCCCCCGGGGAGACACTGAAGCTTTCTTT. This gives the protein CASSEFSPRGDTEAFF.

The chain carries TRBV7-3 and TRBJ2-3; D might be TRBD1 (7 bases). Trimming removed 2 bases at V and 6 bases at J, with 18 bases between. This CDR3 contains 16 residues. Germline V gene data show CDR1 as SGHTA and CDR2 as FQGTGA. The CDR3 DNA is TGTGCCAGCAGCTTAGTTGACAGGGAGGAAGGGGATACGCAGTATTTT. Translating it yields CASSLVDREEGDTQYF. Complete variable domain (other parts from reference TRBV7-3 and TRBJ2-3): GAGVSQTPSNKVTEKGKYVELRCDPISGHTALYWYRQSLGQGPEFLIYFQGTGAADDSGLPNDRFFAVRPEGSVSTLKIQRTERGDSAVYLCASSLVDREEGDTQYFGPGTRLTVL.

Here the CDR3 DNA reads TGTGCCAGCAGCTTGACGGGGGGGCGGACTGAAGCTTTCTTT. Protein sequence: CASSLTGGRTEAFF. The chain uses TRBV5-4 and TRBJ1-1, with D possibly being TRBD1 (6 bases). The germline V gene has CDR1 SGHNT and CDR2 YYREEE (reference sequence). This CDR3 comprises 14 residues. The V end lost 1 base, the J end lost 5 bases, and 12 bases lay between the germline ends.

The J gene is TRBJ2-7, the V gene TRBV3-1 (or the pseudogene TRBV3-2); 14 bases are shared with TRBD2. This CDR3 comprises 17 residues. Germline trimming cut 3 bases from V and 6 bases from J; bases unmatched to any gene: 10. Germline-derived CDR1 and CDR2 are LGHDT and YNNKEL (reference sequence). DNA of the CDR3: TGTGCCAGCAGCCACCCTCGAGGGGGACTAGCGGGAGCCGAGCAGTACTTC. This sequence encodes CASSHPRGGLAGAEQYF.

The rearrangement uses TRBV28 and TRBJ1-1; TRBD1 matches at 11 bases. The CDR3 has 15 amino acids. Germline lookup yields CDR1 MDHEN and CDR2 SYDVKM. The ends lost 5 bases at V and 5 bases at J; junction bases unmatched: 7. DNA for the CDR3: TGTGCCAGCAGTGGGACAGGGGGACGTTGGACTGAAGCTTTCTTT. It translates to CASSGTGGRWTEAFF.

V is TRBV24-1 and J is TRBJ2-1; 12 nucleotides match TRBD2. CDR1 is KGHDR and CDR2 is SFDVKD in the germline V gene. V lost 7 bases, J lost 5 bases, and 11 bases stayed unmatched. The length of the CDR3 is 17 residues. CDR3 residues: CATSRTRTSGMNNEQFF. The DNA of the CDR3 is TGTGCCACCAGCCGGACCCGGACTAGCGGGATGAACAATGAGCAGTTCTTC.

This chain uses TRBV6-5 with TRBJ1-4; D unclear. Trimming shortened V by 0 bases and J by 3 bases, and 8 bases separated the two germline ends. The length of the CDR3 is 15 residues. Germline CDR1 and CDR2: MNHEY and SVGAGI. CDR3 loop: CASSYSNTPNEKLFF. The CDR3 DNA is TGTGCCAGCAGTTACTCGAACACCCCTAATGAAAAACTGTTTTTT.

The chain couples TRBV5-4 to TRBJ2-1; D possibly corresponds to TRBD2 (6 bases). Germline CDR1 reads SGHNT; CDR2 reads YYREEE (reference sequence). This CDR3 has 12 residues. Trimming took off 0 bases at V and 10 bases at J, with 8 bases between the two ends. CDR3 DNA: TGTGCCAGCAGCTTGGACGGGGGAGAGCAGTTCTTC. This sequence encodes CASSLDGGEQFF.

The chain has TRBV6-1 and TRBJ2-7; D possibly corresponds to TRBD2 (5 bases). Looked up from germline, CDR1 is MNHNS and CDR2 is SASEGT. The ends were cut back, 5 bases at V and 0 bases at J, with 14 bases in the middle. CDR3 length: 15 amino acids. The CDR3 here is CASSHTGSSSYEQYF. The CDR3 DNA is TGTGCCAGCAGTCATACGGGGTCTAGCTCCTACGAGCAGTACTTC.

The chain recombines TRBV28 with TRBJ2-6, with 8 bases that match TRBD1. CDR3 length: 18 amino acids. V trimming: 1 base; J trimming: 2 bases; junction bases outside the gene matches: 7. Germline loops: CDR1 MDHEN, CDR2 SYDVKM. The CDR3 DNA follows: TGTGCCAGCAGTTTATTGGGACAGGCAGAAGCTGGGGCCAACGTCCTGACTTTC. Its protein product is CASSLLGQAEAGANVLTF.

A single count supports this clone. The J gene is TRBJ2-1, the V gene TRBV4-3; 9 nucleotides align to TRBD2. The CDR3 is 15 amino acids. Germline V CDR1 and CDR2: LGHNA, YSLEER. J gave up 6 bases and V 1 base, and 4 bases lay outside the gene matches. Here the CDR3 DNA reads TGCGCCAGCAGCCAAGTGACTAGCGGCCCCAATGAGCAGTTCTTC. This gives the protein CASSQVTSGPNEQFF.